The 16 T cell receptor beta chains reported below all come from one sample, sequenced in a study of early T cells in non-severe SARS-CoV-2 infection. TCRdb independently ran MiXCR on the 5' RACE reads; one entry per CDR3 protein. The sample includes tens of thousands of distinct CDR3 sequences, 11% to 15% seen only once; the top ten take under 4%. Sequenced: whole blood. The receptors here all came from an adult who was a healthcare worker with PCR-confirmed SARS-CoV-2 infection or an uninfected control (not recorded which).

The chain is built from TRBV6-5 and TRBJ2-7, with D unclear. CDR3 length: 15 residues. Per germline, CDR1 MNHEY and CDR2 SVGAGI. The ends were cut back, 5 bases at V and 0 bases at J, with 14 bases in the middle. CDR3 amino acids: CASSEEAGVSYEQYF. CDR3 in DNA: TGTGCCAGCAGTGAAGAAGCTGGGGTCTCCTACGAGCAGTACTTC.

This chain connects TRBV7-9 to TRBJ1-2; 7 nucleotides match TRBD1. The germline CDR1 and CDR2 sequences are SEHNR and FQNEAQ (reference sequence). This CDR3 has 17 amino acids. V lost 7 bases and J lost 7; bases outside the gene matches: 21. CDR3 region: CASNLSPTGSSLSGYTF. DNA for the CDR3: TGTGCCAGCAACCTTAGTCCGACAGGGAGCTCTTTGAGTGGCTACACCTTC.

This clonotype appeared many times. J is TRBJ1-6 and V is TRBV30; D is perhaps TRBD1 (6 bases). Trimming removed 3 bases at V and 7 bases at J, with 10 bases between. CDR1 is GTSNPN, CDR2 SVGIG, per germline (reference sequence). This CDR3 region has 13 residues. The CDR3 reads CAWRRTANSPLHF. CDR3 DNA: TGTGCCTGGAGACGGACAGCGAATTCACCCCTCCACTTT.

This clonotype has only a few counts. CDR3 bases: TGCGCCAGCGGACCTACAGAGACCTTAACAACTGAAGCTTTCTTT. This codes for CASGPTETLTTEAFF. The chain links TRBV4-1 to TRBJ1-1; D gene ambiguous. V was shortened by 8 bases and J by 5 bases, with 21 bases between the two germline ends. Germline V gene data show CDR1 as MGHRA and CDR2 as YSYEKL. This CDR3 comprises 15 residues.

This clonotype was seen a few times. The V gene is TRBV6-1, the J gene TRBJ2-7; tentative D call: TRBD2 (5 bases). Trimming took off 10 bases at V and 2 bases at J, with 18 bases between the two ends. The CDR3 is made up of 14 amino acids. Germline V CDR1 and CDR2: MNHNS, SASEGT. Written as DNA, the CDR3 is TGTGCCACCGGACTGATAACGGGAACCTACGAGCAGTACTTC. Amino acid sequence: CATGLITGTYEQYF.

Many counts were recorded for this clonotype. This chain joins TRBV6-1 and TRBJ2-7; perhaps TRBD1 as D (5 bases). V was cut by 8 bases and J by 2 bases, with 16 bases left in between. This CDR3 spans 14 amino acids. Germline CDR1 MNHNS, CDR2 SASEGT. The CDR3 region is CASQQGQGTYEQYF. The CDR3 DNA reads TGTGCCAGCCAGCAAGGGCAGGGAACCTACGAGCAGTACTTC.

The chain is built from TRBV4-1 and TRBJ2-1, with 8 bases matching TRBD1. V dropped 2 bases and J dropped 3; count of bases not matched to a gene: 9. Per germline, CDR1 MGHRA and CDR2 YSYEKL. This CDR3 spans 17 amino acids. CDR3 residues: CASSQPLPGGLYNEQFF. The CDR3 nucleotides are TGCGCCAGCAGCCAACCTCTTCCAGGGGGCCTCTACAATGAGCAGTTCTTC.

The chain links TRBV30 to TRBJ2-7; D not certain. The germline V and J ends were trimmed by 3 bases and 2 bases, with 5 bases remaining between them. CDR3 size: 11 residues. Germline CDR1 and CDR2: GTSNPN and SVGIG (reference sequence). The CDR3 DNA sequence: TGTGCCTGGAGGCACGCCTACGAGCAGTACTTC. Its translation is CAWRHAYEQYF.

The V and J genes are TRBV7-6 and TRBJ2-3; 8 bases match TRBD2. The CDR3 consists of 15 residues. Germline V gives CDR1 SGHVS, CDR2 FNYEAQ. The J segment lost 2 bases and the V segment lost 1 base, leaving 2 bases of the junction unmatched. The CDR3 DNA follows: TGTGCCAGCAGCTTAGTGACTAGCGACACAGATACGCAGTATTTT. Translated: CASSLVTSDTDTQYF. Complete variable domain (other parts from reference TRBV7-6 and TRBJ2-3): GAGVSQSPRYKVTKRGQDVALRCDPISGHVSLYWYRQALGQGPEFLTYFNYEAQQDKSGLPNDRFSAERPEGSISTLTIQRTEQRDSAMYRCASSLVTSDTDTQYFGPGTRLTVL.

This clonotype was seen ten or more times. The rearrangement joins TRBV11-2 to TRBJ2-1; 10 nucleotides align to TRBD2. The germline CDR1 and CDR2 sequences are SGHAT and FQNNGV. Germline trimming cut 3 bases from V and 6 bases from J; bases unmatched to any gene: 17. CDR3 length: 19 residues. The CDR3 is CASSFSGTSVPGGFNEQFF. The CDR3 DNA follows: TGTGCCAGCAGCTTCTCCGGGACTAGCGTCCCCGGAGGTTTCAATGAGCAGTTCTTC.

At least ten counts were recorded for this clonotype. The chain is built from TRBV18 and TRBJ2-1, with D maybe TRBD2 (6 bases). Germline CDR1 KGHSH, CDR2 LQKENI. The CDR3 covers 15 residues. With 4 bases removed from V and 0 bases from J, the gap between germline ends came to 10 bases. For the CDR3, the DNA is TGTGCCAGCTCACTGGCGGGAAGCTCCTACAATGAGCAGTTCTTC. Protein sequence: CASSLAGSSYNEQFF.

This clonotype was counted at least ten times. The V and J genes are TRBV7-9 and TRBJ1-1; weak D call: TRBD1 (6 bases). There are 14 residues in the CDR3. The V gene's germline CDR1 is SEHNR and CDR2 FQNEAQ (reference sequence). Trimming cost V 6 bases and J 4 bases, with 15 bases left between them. CDR3 sequence: CASREGGSGTEAFF. In DNA form, the CDR3 reads TGTGCCAGCAGGGAGGGGGGTAGCGGCACTGAAGCTTTCTTT.

This clonotype came up a few times. This chain links TRBV5-5 with TRBJ2-3; no clear D. The germline V and J ends were trimmed by 0 bases and 2 bases, with 4 bases remaining between them. The germline CDR1 and CDR2 sequences are SGHKS and YYEKEE (reference sequence). The CDR3 sequence is 13 residues long. CDR3 in amino acids: CASSLEATDTQYF. The CDR3 DNA reads as TGTGCCAGCAGCTTGGAGGCCACAGATACGCAGTATTTT. The full variable domain, rest sourced from reference TRBV5-5 and TRBJ2-3, is DAGVTQSPTHLIKTRGQQVTLRCSPISGHKSVSWYQQVLGQGPQFIFQYYEKEERGRGNFPDRFSARQFPNYSSELNVNALLLGDSALYLCASSLEATDTQYFGPGTRLTVL.

This clonotype was found many times. This chain joins TRBV19 and TRBJ1-4; 7 bases agree with TRBD1. The CDR3 consists of 14 residues. J lost 11 bases, V lost 3 bases, and 9 bases had no gene match. Germline values: CDR1 LNHDA, CDR2 SQIVND (reference sequence). The CDR3, as DNA: TGTGCCAGTAGTATCGCACCCCAGGGGGGGAAACTGTTTTTT. Translation gives CASSIAPQGGKLFF.

This clonotype was counted only a few times. V and J are TRBV7-8 and TRBJ2-5, with 9 bases aligning to TRBD2. The germline CDR1 and CDR2 sequences are SGHVS and FQNEAQ. There are 16 residues in the CDR3. V lost 4 bases, J lost 3 bases, and 9 bases stayed unmatched. CDR3 residues: CASSSTGTSTKETQYF. As DNA, the CDR3 is TGTGCCAGCAGCTCAACCGGGACTAGCACTAAAGAGACCCAGTACTTC.

V usage is TRBV6-5 and J usage is TRBJ1-2; perhaps TRBD1 as D (6 bases). Germline loops: CDR1 MNHEY, CDR2 SVGAGI. V lost 7 bases and J 0 bases, leaving 24 bases between the germline ends. The CDR3 has 18 residues. CDR3 bases: TGTGCCAGCACTCACGCGGGGGCAGGACCAGAAACTAACTATGGCTACACCTTC. It translates to CASTHAGAGPETNYGYTF.